These T cell receptor beta chains were read from a single sample in a study of blood T cells in healthy people across ages. TCRdb processed the 5' RACE reads anew with MiXCR; each CDR3 protein has one entry. The table lists some 1.8 million distinct CDR3 sequences, around 42% of them singletons. What was sequenced was blood. The receptors come from a human donor in good health. CDR3s include the opening cysteine and the closing phenylalanine or tryptophan. The D gene is left open where the match is weak. Some rows mark clone size as missing; the rest say once, few, many or name a class of expanded clone.

>TRBJ2-7|TRBD1|TRBV11-2|few|16
TGTGCCAGCAGCTACTATGGACAGGTGTTCGGGTCCGAGCAGTACTTC
CASSYYGQVFGSEQYF
>TRBJ1-2|NA|TRBV4-2|few|15
TGTGCCAGCAGCCAATGGGGGGCTAGAAACTATGGCTACACCTTC
CASSQWGARNYGYTF
>TRBJ2-7|NA|TRBV2|few|14
TGTGCCAGCGAGGTGAACATCGGTTCCTACGAGCAGTACTTC
CASEVNIGSYEQYF
>TRBJ2-3|NA|TRBV20-1|NA|15
TGCAGTGCTAGAGATCTTCAAGGGGGCACAGATACGCAGTATTTT
CSARDLQGGTDTQYF
>TRBJ1-2|NA|TRBV29-1|once|10
TGCATCGTTGCCCGGGACCGCCCCACCTTC
CIVARDRPTF
>TRBJ1-2|NA|TRBV4-1|NA|15
TGCGCCAGCAGCCAAAGACTTCCACTTAACTATGGCTACACCTTC
CASSQRLPLNYGYTF
>TRBJ2-3|TRBD2|TRBV5-1|NA|17
TGCGCCAGCAGCTTAAAGACTAGCGTCACGACGGGAGATACGCAGTATTTT
CASSLKTSVTTGDTQYF
>TRBJ1-1|NA|TRBV10-3|NA|14
TGTGCCACCGGAATGACAGGCGCAGAAACTGAAGCTTTCTTT
CATGMTGAETEAFF
>TRBJ2-3|NA|TRBV12-3/TRBV12-4|few|14
TGTGCCAGCCTTCGGGACCACGTTCAAGATACGCAGTATTTT
CASLRDHVQDTQYF
>TRBJ2-3|NA|TRBV4-1|many|14
TGCGCCAGCAGCCAGGTGTTAAGCACAGATACGCAGTATTTT
CASSQVLSTDTQYF
>TRBJ1-5|NA|TRBV5-1|NA|14
TGCGCCAGCAGCTTGGAGGGATGGGATCAGCCCCAGCATTTT
CASSLEGWDQPQHF
>TRBJ2-6|NA|TRBV30|NA|15
TGTGCCTGGAGTTGGGACAACTCCGGGGCCAACGTCCTGACTTTC
CAWSWDNSGANVLTF
>TRBJ1-1|NA|TRBV5-1|few|15
TGCGCCAGCAGCCGCATATCCGGGGGAGACACTGAAGCTTTCTTT
CASSRISGGDTEAFF
>TRBJ1-2|TRBD1|TRBV27|NA|17
TGTGCCAGCACCACCCGGGACAGGCACATTGGGGGGGATGGCTACACCTTC
CASTTRDRHIGGDGYTF
>TRBJ1-4|NA|TRBV7-8|few|18
TGTGCCAGCAGCTTAATACATGCCAACCCTTTTGCTAATGAAAAACTGTTTTTT
CASSLIHANPFANEKLFF
>TRBJ1-2|NA|TRBV19|NA|13
TGTGCCAGTAGCCCCTACGATAACTATGGCTACACCTTC
CASSPYDNYGYTF
>TRBJ2-5|TRBD2|TRBV11-2|NA|15
TGTGCCAGCAGCCCACTGCGGGGGTCCCAAGAGACCCAGTGCTTC
CASSPLRGSQETQCF
>TRBJ1-1|NA|TRBV12-3/TRBV12-4|NA|15
TGTGCCAGCAGTTTAAAGGCAGGGCTGAACACTGAAGCTTTCTTT
CASSLKAGLNTEAFF
>TRBJ2-7|TRBD2|TRBV4-3|NA|16
TGCGCCAACAGCCAAGAGACGGGGGGTTTCTCCTACGAGCAGTACTTC
CANSQETGGFSYEQYF
>TRBJ2-1|TRBD2|TRBV20-1|NA|16
TGCAGTGCCATAGCGGGGGGGCCGTATACCTACAATGAGCAGTTCTTC
CSAIAGGPYTYNEQFF
>TRBJ2-7|TRBD2|TRBV2|NA|13
TGTGCCAGCACCACTAGCGAGGGATACGAGCAGTACTTC
CASTTSEGYEQYF
>TRBJ2-5|TRBD1|TRBV29-1|few|15
TGCAGCGTAGACCGGGACAGTAGTCCGCAAGAGACCCAGTACTTC
CSVDRDSSPQETQYF
>TRBJ1-5|TRBD1|TRBV6-2/TRBV6-3|once|15
TGTGCCAGCAGTTGGTCTAGACAGGGGGAACTGCCCCAGCATTTT
CASSWSRQGELPQHF
>TRBJ2-7|TRBD1|TRBV20-1|few|14
TGCAGTGCTAGAGATCTAACAGGGGACTACGAGCAGTACTTC
CSARDLTGDYEQYF
>TRBJ1-5|TRBD1|TRBV5-1|NA|17
TGCGCCAGCAGCTGTCACTCGGGACAGGGCAAAAATCAGCCCCAGCATTTT
CASSCHSGQGKNQPQHF
>TRBJ2-1|TRBD1|TRBV9|few|16
TGTGCCAGCAGCCTAAGTCACAGGGGACCCTACAATGAGCAGTTCTTC
CASSLSHRGPYNEQFF
>TRBJ2-1|NA|TRBV11-2|NA|15
TGTGCCAGCAGCTTAGTACCGCTTGTGGACAATGAGCAGTTCTTC
CASSLVPLVDNEQFF
>TRBJ1-1|NA|TRBV10-3|few|13
TGTGCCATCAGTATAAGGGAAAACACTGAAGCTTTCTTT
CAISIRENTEAFF
>TRBJ1-6|NA|TRBV10-3|few|16
TGTGCCATCAGTGAATCAATTGGGGCCCCAAATTCACCCCTCCACTTT
CAISESIGAPNSPLHF
>TRBJ1-2|NA|TRBV29-1|NA|15
TGCAGCGTTGAAGCCTGGGGCAGATCGAACTATGGCTACACCTTC
CSVEAWGRSNYGYTF
>TRBJ2-3|NA|TRBV5-1|few|14
TGCGCCAGCAGCACCGCAGGGGCTGGAGATACGCAGTATTTT
CASSTAGAGDTQYF
>TRBJ2-5|NA|TRBV12-3/TRBV12-4|few|17
TGTGCCAGCAGTTTCTTGGCAGGGGATTACCTCCAAGAGACCCAGTACTTC
CASSFLAGDYLQETQYF
>TRBJ1-2|TRBD1|TRBV12-3/TRBV12-4|few|19
TGTGCCAGCAGATCTGGGACAGGGGGCAAAGGAAAGGACTTCTATGGCTACACCTTC
CASRSGTGGKGKDFYGYTF
>TRBJ2-3|NA|TRBV11-1|NA|14
TGTGCCAGCAGCCCAACCCCGCCCGTGGACACGCAGTATTTT
CASSPTPPVDTQYF
>TRBJ2-6|TRBD1|TRBV9|few|17
TGTGCCAGCAGCGCGATGACAGGGTACTCTGGGGCCAACGTCCTGACTTTC
CASSAMTGYSGANVLTF
>TRBJ1-2|NA|TRBV6-2/TRBV6-3|NA|18
TGTGCCAGCAGTTACTCGTTTCTCAGGGCGCGCGGGACTAAAGGCTACACCTTC
CASSYSFLRARGTKGYTF
>TRBJ1-4|NA|TRBV6-5|NA|14
TGTGCCAGCAGTCAGGACCCCAATAATGAAAAACTGTTTTTT
CASSQDPNNEKLFF
>TRBJ2-1|TRBD2|TRBV20-1|NA|19
TGCAGTGCTCCCAGGGAACCTGGGCTAGGCGGGGGATCGGGGAATGAGCAGTTCTTC
CSAPREPGLGGGSGNEQFF
>TRBJ2-6|NA|TRBV3-1|NA|18
TGTGCCAGCACCTCCTTGGGCCAGTTAATCTCTGGGGCCAACGTCCTGACTTTC
CASTSLGQLISGANVLTF
>TRBJ1-2|NA|TRBV20-1|NA|15
TGCAGTGCTAGAGATCCCCAGAGGGCGCTAGATGGCTACACCTTC
CSARDPQRALDGYTF
>TRBJ1-6|NA|TRBV6-2/TRBV6-3|once|15
TGTGCCAGCAGTTTAGTGGGGCTTAGCTCGACACCCCTCCACTTT
CASSLVGLSSTPLHF
>TRBJ2-5|NA|TRBV29-1|many|14
TGCAGCGTTGAAGAGACAGGCGCACAAGAGACCCAGTACTTC
CSVEETGAQETQYF
>TRBJ2-7|TRBD1|TRBV7-2|NA|14
TGTGCCAGCAGCTTAGGGGGACAGGTACCCGAGCAGTACTTC
CASSLGGQVPEQYF
>TRBJ2-1|TRBD1|TRBV7-3|NA|15
TGTGCCAGCAGCTTTGTGGGACAGACTAACAATGAGCAGTTCTTC
CASSFVGQTNNEQFF
>TRBJ2-1|NA|TRBV10-3|NA|14
TGTGCCATCAGTGAGCAGCCAGATTACAATGAGCAGTTCTTC
CAISEQPDYNEQFF
>TRBJ1-2|NA|TRBV6-5|few|16
TGTGCCAGCAGTTACGACCTGGCCAGTACAAGCTATGGCTACACCTTC
CASSYDLASTSYGYTF
>TRBJ2-1|TRBD1|TRBV5-1|few|15
TGCGCCAGCAGCCGGGACAGCGTCGGGTACAATGAGCAGTTCTTC
CASSRDSVGYNEQFF
>TRBJ1-1|TRBD1|TRBV4-1|NA|16
TGCGCCAGCAGCCAAGGAGCGTTAGGGACAGGTCGATGGGCTTTCTTT
CASSQGALGTGRWAFF
>TRBJ2-7|NA|TRBV20-1|NA|13
TGCAGGGCCCTTAAGCACTCCAGCTACGAGCAGTACTTC
CRALKHSSYEQYF